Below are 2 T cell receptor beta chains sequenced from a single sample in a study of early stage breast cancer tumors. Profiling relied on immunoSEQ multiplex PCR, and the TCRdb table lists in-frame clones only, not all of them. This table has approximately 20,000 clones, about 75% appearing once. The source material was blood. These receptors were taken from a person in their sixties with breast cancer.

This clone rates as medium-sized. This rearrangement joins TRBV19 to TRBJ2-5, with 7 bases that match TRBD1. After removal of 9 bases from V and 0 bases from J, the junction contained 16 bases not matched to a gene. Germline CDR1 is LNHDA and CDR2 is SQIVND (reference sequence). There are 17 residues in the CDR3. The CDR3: CASSPPADREYQETQYF. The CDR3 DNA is TGTGCCAGCTCACCACCCGCCGACAGGGAGTACCAAGAGACCCAGTACTTC.

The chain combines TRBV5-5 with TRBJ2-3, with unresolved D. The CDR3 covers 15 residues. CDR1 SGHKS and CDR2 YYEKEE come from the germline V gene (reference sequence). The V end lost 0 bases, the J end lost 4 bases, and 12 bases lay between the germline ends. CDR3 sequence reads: CASSLGSLGSDTQYF. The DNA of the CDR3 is TGTGCCAGCAGCTTGGGGTCGTTGGGCTCAGATACGCAGTATTTT.